This T cell receptor beta chain is drawn from a study of neoadjuvant anti-PD-1 for oral cavity cancer. Across the whole study: Patients mostly received three to four biweekly nivolumab doses at 3 mg/kg before surgery. Study-wide findings and caveats: Higher pretreatment blood Treg/Th17 ratios correlated with higher pretreatment blood and lower post-treatment tumor TCRbeta clonality. TCR analyses covered only a few patients per response group.

Stage II-IVA oral cavity squamous cell carcinoma was new and untreated by systemic or radiation therapy. Clones were read by immunoSEQ multiplex PCR, and TCRdb kept only the in-frame ones, dropping some. The sample shows around 12,000 clones, about 60% of them seen only once. For this clone: The antigen is unknown.

CDR1 and CDR2 from the germline V gene are SGHRS and YFSETQ. The CDR3 loop spans 16 amino acids. V lost 3 bases, J lost 0 bases, and 14 bases lay in between. The rearrangement joins TRBV5-1 to TRBJ2-3; D is possibly TRBD1 or TRBD2 (5 bases each). The sequencing used PBMCs, collected before nivolumab (anti-PD-1) treatment. The clonotype was recovered from a person aged 40 to 85 with oral cavity squamous cell carcinoma. CDR3 in DNA: TGCGCCAGCAGCTGGGGGTTGACAGCTAGCACAGATACGCAGTATTTT. Translating it yields CASSWGLTASTDTQYF.